The 31 T cell receptor beta chains presented below share a single source sample, sequenced in a study of blood T cell repertoires in COVID-19 (dated by TCRdb to the early 2020s). Libraries were constructed by the immunoSEQ multiplex PCR assay. Drawn from immuneACCESS, this table holds only the in-frame rearrangements with V and J called that TCRdb kept. Clones are partly lost; checked studies trace under half to an unresolved V gene and leave the rest unexplained. This sample holds around 170,000 clones; 80% to 90% were observed only once. The ten largest make up 9% to 10% of the sample. The source material was PBMCs or T cells enriched from blood (not recorded which). These TCRs come from a woman between 18 and 29 years old who had recovered from COVID-19.

The V gene is TRBV2, the J gene TRBJ2-1, with 8 bases aligning to TRBD1. The CDR3 is 13 amino acids. Unmatched junction bases numbered 8, after V lost 7 bases and J lost 9 bases. Looked up from germline, CDR1 is SNHLY and CDR2 is FYNNEI. The CDR3 is CASTQTGVGEQFF. DNA for the CDR3: TGTGCCAGCACCCAGACAGGGGTGGGTGAGCAGTTCTTC. The whole variable domain, remainder taken from reference TRBV2 and TRBJ2-1, is EPEVTQTPSHQVTQMGQEVILRCVPISNHLYFYWYRQILGQKVEFLVSFYNNEISEKSEIFDDQFSVERPDGSNFTLKIRSTKLEDSAMYFCASTQTGVGEQFFGPGTRLTVL.

This chain connects TRBV25-1 to TRBJ1-1, with D possibly matching TRBD1 (5 bases). From germline, CDR1 is MGHDK and CDR2 SYGVNS. The V end lost 1 base, the J end lost 5 bases, and 14 bases lay between the germline ends. The CDR3 is 15 residues long. The DNA of the CDR3 is TGTGCCAGCAGTGAATGGGTCTCGGGGGGGACTGAAGCTTTCTTT. This translates into CASSEWVSGGTEAFF.

The rearrangement uses TRBV19 and TRBJ1-2; 7 positions agree with TRBD1. After removal of 2 bases from V and 4 bases from J, the junction contained 13 bases not matched to a gene. CDR3 length equals 17 residues. Germline V CDR1 and CDR2: LNHDA, SQIVND (reference sequence). CDR3 in DNA: TGTGCCAGTAGTATAAAAACCGGGACAGCTTTTGGCTATGGCTACACCTTC. It encodes CASSIKTGTAFGYGYTF.

This sequence joins TRBV24-1 and TRBJ2-5, with D hard to call. This CDR3 spans 12 amino acids. The germline CDR1 and CDR2 sequences are KGHDR and SFDVKD. V was trimmed by 9 bases and J by 4 bases, leaving 11 bases between them. CDR3 sequence reads: CATRSERETQYF. The CDR3 DNA reads as TGTGCCACCCGGAGCGAGCGAGAGACCCAGTACTTC.

This chain connects TRBV12-2 to TRBJ1-4; the listed D gene, TRBD1, was not tested against the DNA. TRBV12-2 is termed a pseudogene. The CDR3 contains 16 residues. CDR3: CASRLAKGTGKEKLFF. The DNA for the CDR3 is TGTGCAAGTCGCTTAGCGAAAGGGACAGGGAAGGAAAAACTGTTTTTT.

The chain recombines TRBV10-1 with TRBJ2-7; 10 nucleotides agree with TRBD2. CDR1 WNHNN and CDR2 SYGVQD come from the germline V gene (reference sequence). With V trimmed by 7 bases and J by 0 bases, 15 bases remained unmatched. The CDR3 is 18 residues long. The CDR3 sequence: CASISDPYTSGTSYEQYF. The CDR3 bases are TGCGCCAGCATCAGTGACCCCTACACTAGCGGGACCTCCTACGAGCAGTACTTC.

The chain links TRBV12-3 or TRBV12-4 to TRBJ2-5; no reliable D call. This CDR3 spans 13 amino acids. The germline V and J ends were trimmed by 5 bases and 2 bases, with 9 bases remaining between them. This CDR3 reads CASSLGHQETQYF. Written as DNA, the CDR3 is TGTGCCAGCAGTCTCGGTCATCAAGAGACCCAGTACTTC.

The rearrangement joins TRBV24-1 to TRBJ1-5; weak D call: TRBD1 (6 bases). The CDR3 covers 14 residues. Germline lookup yields CDR1 KGHDR and CDR2 SFDVKD. The germline V and J ends were trimmed by 0 bases and 7 bases, with 9 bases remaining between them. The CDR3: CATSDLPQGQPQHF. The CDR3 nucleotides are TGTGCCACCAGTGATTTGCCACAGGGCCAGCCCCAGCATTTT.

The CDR3 DNA reads as TGTGCCAGCCGAAACAGGGACAATAGCAATCAGCCCCAGCATTTT. It encodes CASRNRDNSNQPQHF. The chain is built from TRBV2 and TRBJ1-5; weak D call: TRBD1 (6 bases). Trimming took off 8 bases at V and 0 bases at J, with 14 bases between the two ends. The CDR3 contains 15 residues. The germline V gene has CDR1 SNHLY and CDR2 FYNNEI.

The rearrangement links TRBV30 to TRBJ2-3; 9 positions match TRBD2. The CDR3 length is 18 residues. In germline, CDR1 is GTSNPN, CDR2 SVGIG (reference sequence). J lost 5 bases, V lost 8 bases, and 23 bases had no gene match. The CDR3 DNA is TGTGCCACCACGGGCCCCGGGACTAGCCCGAGAGACGGAGATACGCAGTATTTT. Amino acid sequence: CATTGPGTSPRDGDTQYF.

V usage is TRBV6-2 or TRBV6-3 and J usage is TRBJ1-5, with no clear D. Germline V gene data show CDR1 as MNHEY and CDR2 as SVGEGT. The CDR3 loop spans 16 amino acids. V was cut by 6 bases and J by 0 bases, with 15 bases left in between. CDR3 region: CASSQIKTGSNQPQHF. The DNA of the CDR3 is TGTGCCAGCAGCCAGATAAAGACGGGTAGCAATCAGCCCCAGCATTTT.

A single count supports this clone. The chain joins TRBV5-4 to TRBJ2-3; 9 positions match TRBD1. Unmatched junction bases numbered 16, after V lost 3 bases and J lost 2 bases. CDR1 is SGHNT and CDR2 is YYREEE in the germline V gene (reference sequence). CDR3 length equals 19 residues. The CDR3 spells CASSSMGTGISRLTDTQYF. In nucleotides, the CDR3 is TGTGCCAGCAGCTCGATGGGGACAGGGATTAGTAGGCTCACAGATACGCAGTATTTT.

V usage is TRBV28 and J usage is TRBJ1-3; 7 nucleotides agree with TRBD1. The J segment lost 0 bases and the V segment lost 5 bases, leaving 10 bases of the junction unmatched. The CDR3 has 17 amino acids. Germline CDR1 and CDR2: MDHEN and SYDVKM. This CDR3 is CASSSSGQFYSGNTIYF. The DNA for the CDR3 is TGTGCCAGCAGTAGTTCGGGACAGTTTTACTCTGGAAACACCATATATTTT.

The V gene is TRBV7-2, the J gene TRBJ2-3; 8 bases are a match to TRBD2. Germline V gene data show CDR1 as SGHTA and CDR2 as FQGNSA. The CDR3 totals 14 residues. The ends lost 4 bases at V and 3 bases at J; junction bases unmatched: 3. CDR3 sequence: CASSSGGRTDTQYF. CDR3 sequence (DNA): TGTGCCAGCAGCTCGGGGGGGCGTACAGATACGCAGTATTTT.

The V call is TRBV5-1, the J call TRBJ1-2; maybe TRBD1 (5 bases). V shed 6 bases and J shed 7 bases, with 25 bases lying between them. Germline-derived CDR1 and CDR2 are SGHRS and YFSETQ. This CDR3 contains 16 residues. CDR3 sequence reads: CASTPEWAGGYGGYTF. In DNA form, the CDR3 reads TGCGCCAGCACTCCCGAATGGGCGGGGGGATATGGTGGCTACACCTTC.

The chain has TRBV6-5 and TRBJ2-1; D is ambiguous. The V end lost 2 bases, the J end lost 5 bases, and 7 bases lay between the germline ends. Germline-derived CDR1 and CDR2 are MNHEY and SVGAGI. This CDR3 has 13 amino acids. The CDR3 DNA reads TGTGCCAGCAGTTACGATAGAAACAATGAGCAGTTCTTC. This codes for CASSYDRNNEQFF.

The V gene is TRBV28, the J gene TRBJ1-5; a possible D gene is TRBD1 (5 bases). The V and J ends lost 3 bases and 6 bases respectively, with 18 bases between them. Per germline, CDR1 MDHEN and CDR2 SYDVKM. This CDR3 region has 16 residues. CDR3: CASSLRGREIGQPQHF. The CDR3 bases are TGTGCCAGCAGTTTGCGGGGGAGAGAAATCGGTCAGCCCCAGCATTTT.

J is TRBJ1-1 and V is TRBV19; D remains ambiguous. Germline CDR1 reads LNHDA; CDR2 reads SQIVND (reference sequence). This CDR3 is 15 amino acids long. V was pared by 0 bases and J by 0 bases, with 8 bases between. CDR3 nucleotides: TGTGCCAGTAGTATAGATCCTACGGTGAACACTGAAGCTTTCTTT. It encodes CASSIDPTVNTEAFF. Based on the CDR3 plus reference TRBV19 and TRBJ1-1, the full variable domain is DGGITQSPKYLFRKEGQNVTLSCEQNLNHDAMYWYRQDPGQGLRLIYYSQIVNDFQKGDIAEGYSVSREKKESFPLTVTSAQKNPTAFYLCASSIDPTVNTEAFFGQGTRLTVV.

V and J are TRBV5-6 and TRBJ2-7, with a possible D match to TRBD1 (6 bases). The CDR3 is made up of 14 amino acids. Deletions cut 0 bases from V and 6 bases from J, with 13 bases between. Per the germline V gene, CDR1 is SGHDT and CDR2 is YYEEEE. This CDR3 is CASSLVAGAIEQYF. The DNA of the CDR3 is TGTGCCAGCAGCTTGGTAGCAGGGGCCATCGAGCAGTACTTC. Full variable domain (outside the CDR3, taken from reference TRBV5-6 and TRBJ2-7): DAGVTQSPTHLIKTRGQQVTLRCSPKSGHDTVSWYQQALGQGPQFIFQYYEEEERQRGNFPDRFSGHQFPNYSSELNVNALLLGDSALYLCASSLVAGAIEQYFGPGTRLTVT.

The chain uses TRBV9 and TRBJ1-4, with D maybe TRBD1 (6 bases). V lost 6 bases to trimming and J lost 0 bases, with 6 bases between them. In germline, CDR1 is SGDLS, CDR2 YYNGEE. The CDR3 totals 13 residues. The CDR3 sequence is CASKGATNEKLFF. CDR3 sequence (DNA): TGTGCCAGCAAGGGGGCAACTAATGAAAAACTGTTTTTT.

The chain couples TRBV6-5 to TRBJ1-1; a weak D match, TRBD1 (5 bases). The CDR3 sequence is 15 residues long. Between the trimmed V and J ends, which lost 5 bases and 1 base, there was a span of 14 bases. The germline gives CDR1 MNHEY, CDR2 SVGAGI. Here the CDR3 reads CASSPQGVPNTEAFF. CDR3 bases: TGTGCCAGCAGTCCCCAAGGGGTTCCGAACACTGAAGCTTTCTTT.

This chain joins TRBV6-4 and TRBJ2-3; 8 bases align to TRBD1. The J segment lost 3 bases and the V segment lost 3 bases, leaving 5 bases of the junction unmatched. CDR3 length: 15 amino acids. The V gene's germline CDR1 is MRHNA and CDR2 SNTAGT. CDR3 sequence reads: CASSESRTGTDTQYF. CDR3 DNA sequence: TGTGCCAGCAGTGAAAGTCGGACAGGGACAGATACGCAGTATTTT.

This clone was picked up a small number of times. The rearrangement uses TRBV2 and TRBJ1-1; TRBD1 is a possible D gene (5 bases). Trimming shortened V by 11 bases and J by 1 base, and 11 bases separated the two germline ends. The V gene's germline CDR1 is SNHLY and CDR2 FYNNEI. This CDR3 is 12 amino acids long. The CDR3 DNA reads as TGTGCCTGGGGGGTCGGGAACACTGAAGCTTTCTTT. Protein product: CAWGVGNTEAFF.

The chain has TRBV28 and TRBJ2-5; 9 bases are a match to TRBD1. J was trimmed by 1 base and V by 5 bases; bases with no gene match: 20. Germline CDR1 is MDHEN and CDR2 is SYDVKM. The CDR3 has 20 amino acids. CDR3 loop: CASSISPYRGPSPLQETQYF. The CDR3 DNA is TGTGCCAGCAGTATCTCACCCTACAGGGGGCCGAGCCCCCTCCAAGAGACCCAGTACTTC.

Only a few counts were recorded for this clone. J is TRBJ1-2 and V is TRBV27; 8 bases agree with TRBD1. Germline CDR1 MNHEY, CDR2 SMNVEV (reference sequence). The CDR3 contains 17 residues. Trimming removed 2 bases from V and 4 bases from J; junction bases left unmatched: 12. CDR3 region: CASSLLGQGASFYGYTF. CDR3 coding DNA: TGTGCCAGCAGTTTACTTGGGCAGGGGGCAAGTTTCTATGGCTACACCTTC.

The J gene is TRBJ2-3, the V gene TRBV19; D is possibly TRBD1 (6 bases). Germline assignment: CDR1 LNHDA and CDR2 SQIVND (reference sequence). The V gene lost 10 bases and the J gene lost 3 bases, with 17 bases spanning the gap. The CDR3 is made up of 14 amino acids. The CDR3 coding sequence is TGTGCCACCGACACAGGGTGGGGAACAGATACGCAGTATTTT. Amino acid sequence: CATDTGWGTDTQYF.

J is TRBJ1-6 and V is TRBV6-2 or TRBV6-3; possibly TRBD1 for D (5 bases). V shed 5 bases and J shed 8 bases, with 13 bases lying between them. The germline V gene encodes CDR1 MNHEY and CDR2 SVGEGT. The CDR3 extends over 14 amino acids. The CDR3 nucleotides are TGTGCCAGCAGTCGCATGCCGGGGGATTCACCCCTCCACTTT. Protein product: CASSRMPGDSPLHF.

This clone was seen only once. This chain connects TRBV11-1 to TRBJ1-2; 7 bases are shared with TRBD1. Germline lookup yields CDR1 SGHAT and CDR2 FQDESV (reference sequence). The CDR3 is 13 residues long. V shed 5 bases and J 2 bases; nucleotides not matched to a gene: 2. CDR3 region: CASSPGQNYGYTF. CDR3 bases: TGTGCCAGCAGCCCGGGACAGAACTATGGCTACACCTTC.

The chain uses TRBV7-9 and TRBJ2-5, with D perhaps matching TRBD1 (6 bases). This CDR3 contains 15 residues. Germline V CDR1 and CDR2: SEHNR, FQNEAQ (reference sequence). V gave up 0 bases and J gave up 4 bases, with 12 bases separating them. The CDR3, as DNA: TGTGCCAGCAGCTTAGCCACAGGGTTGACAGAGACCCAGTACTTC. It yields the protein CASSLATGLTETQYF.

The V gene is TRBV10-3, the J gene TRBJ1-5; 7 bases line up with TRBD1. This CDR3 spans 14 amino acids. J gave up 7 bases and V 10 bases, and 13 bases lay outside the gene matches. Germline V lookup: CDR1 ENHRY, CDR2 SYGVKD. This CDR3 reads CATLDPTGNQPQHF. DNA for the CDR3: TGTGCCACCCTCGACCCGACAGGGAACCAGCCCCAGCATTTT.

This clone was counted only a few times. The rearrangement uses TRBV28 and TRBJ2-7, with 11 bases aligning to TRBD2. V was pared by 6 bases and J by 4 bases, with 11 bases of the junction left unmatched. The CDR3 covers 16 residues. Germline loops: CDR1 MDHEN, CDR2 SYDVKM. This CDR3 reads CASSHLGLADPYEQYF. The CDR3 DNA reads TGTGCCAGCAGCCACCTGGGACTAGCGGATCCTTACGAGCAGTACTTC.